These 18 T cell receptor beta chains came from one sample sequenced in a study of OX40 agonist ivuxolimab in advanced cancers. The library was prepared using the immunoSEQ multiplex PCR assay. TCRdb's version of the immuneACCESS table is confined to in-frame rearrangements and falls short of the full clone set. An unresolved V gene accounts for under half of the shortfall where checked; the remainder is of unknown origin. In this sample the table shows approximately 100,000 clones, 90% of which occur a single time. The leading ten clones occupy 0.25% to 0.35% of the sample. The material was CD4+ or CD8+ T cells sorted from blood, obtained in a trial of the OX40 agonist ivuxolimab. The receptors stem from an adult with an advanced solid tumor such as melanoma, head and neck, liver or kidney cancer.

The V call is TRBV5-8, the J call TRBJ2-7; D remains unclear. The germline gives CDR1 SGHTS, CDR2 YDEGEE. CDR3 length: 11 amino acids. Trimming pared 0 bases from V and 3 bases from J, leaving 1 base between. CDR3 sequence reads: CASSLVYEQYF. The CDR3 DNA reads as TGTGCCAGCAGCTTGGTCTACGAGCAGTACTTC.

V usage is TRBV6-6 and J usage is TRBJ2-1, with D uncertain. The CDR3 consists of 13 residues. Trimming took 6 bases from V and 5 from J, leaving 11 bases between them. CDR1 and CDR2 from the germline V gene are MNHNY and SVGAGI (reference sequence). In DNA, the CDR3 is TGTGCCAGCAGGTACCCCGAGAACAATGAGCAGTTCTTC. Protein sequence: CASRYPENNEQFF.

The chain links TRBV12-1 to TRBJ2-5; the D call TRBD2 from the table was never checked on the DNA. TRBV12-1 is recorded as a pseudogene. This CDR3 is 15 amino acids long. The CDR3 protein is CANARGGRALETQYF. CDR3 coding DNA: TGTGCCAACGCGCGGGGCGGGAGGGCGTTAGAGACCCAGTACTTC.

This chain uses TRBV5-4 with TRBJ2-5; the match to TRBD2 covers 14 bases. The CDR3 has 17 residues. V dropped 4 bases and J dropped 2; count of bases not matched to a gene: 7. Germline assignment: CDR1 SGHNT and CDR2 YYREEE (reference sequence). The DNA for the CDR3 is TGTGCCAGCAGCGAGGGACTAGCGGGAGCGGGGCAAGAGACCCAGTACTTC. Translated: CASSEGLAGAGQETQYF.

The chain couples TRBV19 to TRBJ2-3, with TRBD2 identical over 8 bases. J lost 3 bases, V lost 3 bases, and 5 bases had no gene match. Germline CDR1 and CDR2: LNHDA and SQIVND (reference sequence). The CDR3 is 15 amino acids. The CDR3 DNA reads TGTGCCAGTAGTATCGGAGCGGGAGTGACAGATACGCAGTATTTT. Translated, it gives CASSIGAGVTDTQYF.

The chain has TRBV27 and TRBJ2-1; 11 bases align to TRBD2. The CDR3 has 16 amino acids. The V gene end was trimmed by 3 bases and the J gene end by 4 bases; junction bases not matched to a gene: 5. Germline V gene lookup returns CDR1 MNHEY and CDR2 SMNVEV (reference sequence). The CDR3 region has the DNA TGTGCCAGCAGTTTCTCAGGACTAGCGGGTTACAATGAGCAGTTCTTC. Translation: CASSFSGLAGYNEQFF.

This chain joins TRBV14 and TRBJ2-1; D ambiguous. This CDR3 comprises 14 residues. Trimming pared 2 bases from V and 0 bases from J, leaving 5 bases between. Germline values: CDR1 SGHDN, CDR2 FVKESK. Here the CDR3 DNA reads TGTGCCAGCAGCCAATTTACCTCCTACAATGAGCAGTTCTTC. Its translation is CASSQFTSYNEQFF.

The V and J genes are TRBV7-2 and TRBJ2-3, with 8 bases matching TRBD2. Looked up from germline, CDR1 is SGHTA and CDR2 is FQGNSA. The trim removed 5 bases at V and 3 bases at J, leaving 4 bases unmatched. The length of the CDR3 is 14 residues. The CDR3 DNA reads TGTGCCAGCAGCCCGGGACTAGGGACAGATACGCAGTATTTT. The encoded protein is CASSPGLGTDTQYF.

This chain connects TRBV4-2 to TRBJ2-7, with D tentatively TRBD2 (5 bases). The CDR3 covers 13 residues. V was clipped by 0 bases and J by 4 bases, with 7 bases between them. Germline CDR1 LGHNA, CDR2 YNFKEQ. The CDR3 DNA is TGTGCCAGCAGCCAAGATCGGAGGTACGAGCAGTACTTC. Its translation is CASSQDRRYEQYF.

This clone has only a few counts. V is TRBV7-8 and J is TRBJ1-3; D remains ambiguous. Germline V gene lookup returns CDR1 SGHVS and CDR2 FQNEAQ. The V and J ends lost 2 bases and 0 bases respectively, with 11 bases between them. This CDR3 has 16 residues. CDR3 region: CASSLRYASSGNTIYF. DNA for the CDR3: TGTGCCAGCAGCTTACGATACGCCAGCTCTGGAAACACCATATATTTT. Variable domain in full (rest from reference TRBV7-8 and TRBJ1-3): GAGVSQSPRYKVAKRGQDVALRCDPISGHVSLFWYQQALGQGPEFLTYFQNEAQLDKSGLPSDRFFAERPEGSVSTLKIQRTQQEDSAVYLCASSLRYASSGNTIYFGEGSWLTVV.

The chain recombines TRBV28 with TRBJ1-5; D gene unclear. Trimming removed 5 bases from V and 5 bases from J, with 19 bases in between. Germline-derived CDR1 and CDR2 are MDHEN and SYDVKM. This CDR3 region has 16 residues. This CDR3 reads CASSRGLIRGHQPQHF. The CDR3 DNA follows: TGTGCCAGCAGTCGCGGGCTGATCAGAGGCCATCAGCCCCAGCATTTT.

The chain uses TRBV7-7 and TRBJ2-7, with a possible D match to TRBD2 (6 bases). The CDR3 runs 13 residues. Trimming stripped 5 bases from V and 7 bases from J, with 15 bases between. Germline V gene data show CDR1 as SSHAT and CDR2 as FNYEAQ (reference sequence). In DNA, the CDR3 is TGTGCCAGCAGCCCTGGCAGGGCGGGGGAGCAGTACTTC. Translation: CASSPGRAGEQYF.

The rearrangement links TRBV27 to TRBJ2-1, with 8 bases aligning to TRBD1. The CDR3 is 14 residues long. Germline loops: CDR1 MNHEY, CDR2 SMNVEV (reference sequence). V was pared by 6 bases and J by 13 bases, with 14 bases of the junction left unmatched. The CDR3: CASRKQGGTFEQFF. As DNA, the CDR3 is TGTGCCAGCAGAAAACAGGGGGGAACATTCGAACAGTTCTTC.

V is TRBV19 and J is TRBJ1-1; weak D call: TRBD1 (6 bases). Germline V gives CDR1 LNHDA, CDR2 SQIVND (reference sequence). Trimming shortened V by 6 bases and J by 1 base, and 9 bases separated the two germline ends. This CDR3 has 13 residues. DNA for the CDR3: TGTGCCAGTAGCCGGACAGAGAACACTGAAGCTTTCTTT. Its protein product is CASSRTENTEAFF.

The chain combines TRBV5-1 with TRBJ2-3, with TRBD2 identical over 10 bases. This CDR3 is 16 amino acids long. V lost 4 bases to trimming and J lost 0 bases; unmatched junction nucleotides: 5. Germline V lookup: CDR1 SGHRS, CDR2 YFSETQ. CDR3 DNA: TGCGCCAGCAGCCAAATGACTAGCGGGAGCACAGATACGCAGTATTTT. It codes for CASSQMTSGSTDTQYF.

V and J are TRBV30 and TRBJ1-1; 8 bases fit TRBD1. J was trimmed by 4 bases and V by 3 bases; bases with no gene match: 13. This CDR3 spans 16 amino acids. CDR1 is GTSNPN, CDR2 SVGIG, per germline (reference sequence). The CDR3 nucleotides are TGTGCCTGGAGACTTCGGACAGGGTCTTTCTCCACTGAAGCTTTCTTT. Translating gives CAWRLRTGSFSTEAFF.

This chain uses TRBV27 with TRBJ2-7; 9 positions agree with TRBD1. Germline trimming cut 6 bases from V and 3 bases from J; bases unmatched to any gene: 9. The germline gives CDR1 MNHEY, CDR2 SMNVEV (reference sequence). The CDR3 spans 15 residues. For the CDR3, the DNA is TGTGCCAGCAGGGAGGGACAGGGACCCTTCTACGAGCAGTACTTC. Protein sequence: CASREGQGPFYEQYF.

This chain uses TRBV28 with TRBJ1-2; D is ambiguous. CDR1 and CDR2 from the germline V gene are MDHEN and SYDVKM. The CDR3 covers 15 residues. V lost 2 bases and J lost 2, with 12 bases in between. CDR3 residues: CASSLNPPGNYGYTF. The CDR3 region has the DNA TGTGCCAGCAGTTTAAACCCCCCCGGGAACTATGGCTACACCTTC.